The 8 T cell receptor beta chains listed next were all sequenced from one sample in a study of blood T cell repertoires in COVID-19. Profiled with immunoSEQ multiplex PCR; TCRdb holds only in-frame clones, not every one. The profile covers 200,000 to 250,000 clones, with around 84% appearing a single time and around 3.3% taken by the ten largest. The sequencing input was peripheral blood. All receptors come from a woman between 18 and 30 years old with acute or convalescent COVID-19.

The rearrangement uses TRBV12-3 or TRBV12-4 and TRBJ1-2, with 7 bases lining up with TRBD1. This CDR3 is 13 amino acids long. The V gene end was trimmed by 5 bases and the J gene end by 7 bases; junction bases not matched to a gene: 7. As DNA, the CDR3 is TGTGCCAGCAGTCCCCAGACAGGGACTGGCTACACCTTC. Translation: CASSPQTGTGYTF.

A note on this clone: Other DNA sequences in this specimen translate into the identical CDR3. The chain carries TRBV19 and TRBJ2-1; TRBD2 matches 13 bases. The V and J ends lost 3 bases and 4 bases, in that order; junction bases with no gene match: 0. CDR1 is LNHDA, CDR2 SQIVND, per germline (reference sequence). This CDR3 is 15 amino acids long. Written as DNA, the CDR3 is TGTGCCAGTAGTATGGGACTAGCGGGATACAATGAGCAGTTCTTC. This encodes CASSMGLAGYNEQFF.

The CDR3 sequence: CASSHSLTGNYNEQFF. In DNA, the CDR3 is TGTGCCAGCAGCCACTCCCTGACGGGGAACTACAATGAGCAGTTCTTC. This rearrangement joins TRBV11-2 to TRBJ2-1; D might be TRBD2 (5 bases). The CDR3 length is 16 residues. CDR1 is SGHAT, CDR2 FQNNGV, per germline. V lost 5 bases to trimming and J lost 3 bases, with 17 bases between them.

The rearrangement joins TRBV18 to TRBJ1-1; D unclear. Germline CDR1 reads KGHSH; CDR2 reads LQKENI. The CDR3 is made up of 13 amino acids. The germline V and J ends were trimmed by 3 bases and 4 bases, with 9 bases remaining between them. CDR3 protein: CASSPPLLTEAFF. As DNA, the CDR3 is TGTGCCAGCTCACCTCCACTTCTCACTGAAGCTTTCTTT.

This chain connects TRBV11-2 to TRBJ2-2; TRBD2 matches at 12 bases. The germline gives CDR1 SGHAT, CDR2 FQNNGV. The CDR3 spans 17 residues. J was trimmed by 3 bases and V by 3 bases; bases with no gene match: 5. Written as DNA, the CDR3 is TGTGCCAGCAGCTTCCCCCGACTAGCGGGGGACACCGGGGAGCTGTTTTTT. This codes for CASSFPRLAGDTGELFF.

This clone was counted only a few times. This rearrangement joins TRBV7-9 to TRBJ2-7, with 13 bases lining up with TRBD2. The germline V gene has CDR1 SEHNR and CDR2 FQNEAQ (reference sequence). The CDR3 runs 16 residues. Losses at the gene ends were 5 bases for V and 6 bases for J; bases not matched to a gene: 10. CDR3 DNA: TGTGCCAGCAGCCCACTACTAGCGGGAGGGCCGGGCGAGCAGTACTTC. Amino acids: CASSPLLAGGPGEQYF.

The chain carries TRBV11-1 and TRBJ2-5, with 9 bases identical to TRBD1. The CDR3 contains 14 residues. Looked up from germline, CDR1 is SGHAT and CDR2 is FQDESV (reference sequence). Germline trimming cut 6 bases from V and 5 bases from J; bases unmatched to any gene: 7. The CDR3 reads CASSRDRGSETQYF. DNA for the CDR3: TGTGCCAGCAGTCGCGACAGGGGGTCTGAGACCCAGTACTTC.

This chain joins TRBV18 and TRBJ1-2, with D uncertain. The germline V and J ends were trimmed by 0 bases and 3 bases, with 11 bases remaining between them. The CDR3 covers 15 residues. Looked up from germline, CDR1 is KGHSH and CDR2 is LQKENI. The CDR3 sequence: CASSPPEGSHYGYTF. The CDR3 DNA reads as TGTGCCAGCTCACCACCCGAGGGCTCGCACTATGGCTACACCTTC.